The 21 T cell receptor beta chains reported below all come from one sample, sequenced in a study of blood T cell repertoires in COVID-19. Clones were read by immunoSEQ multiplex PCR, and TCRdb kept only the in-frame ones, dropping some. The sample shows some 190,000 clones, nearly 80% of them seen only once. Sequencing used PBMCs or T cells enriched from blood (not recorded which). These receptor sequences come from a man aged 60 to 75 who had been exposed to COVID-19.

This clone was counted between two and nine times. The chain joins TRBV7-3 to TRBJ1-6; D call uncertain. Deletions cut 2 bases from V and 9 bases from J, with 11 bases between. Germline CDR1 is SGHTA and CDR2 is FQGTGA. The length of the CDR3 is 14 residues. This CDR3 is CASSLLPRGSPLHF. The CDR3, as DNA: TGTGCCAGCAGCTTACTTCCTCGGGGTTCACCCCTCCACTTT.

V usage is TRBV19 and J usage is TRBJ2-3, with D possibly matching TRBD2 (5 bases). This CDR3 contains 15 residues. Germline-derived CDR1 and CDR2 are LNHDA and SQIVND (reference sequence). Trimming pared 4 bases from V and 3 bases from J, leaving 14 bases between. As DNA, the CDR3 is TGTGCCAGTAGTACATGGGAGACGGGGACAGATACGCAGTATTTT. Protein sequence: CASSTWETGTDTQYF. Full variable domain (rest looked up from reference TRBV19 and TRBJ2-3): DGGITQSPKYLFRKEGQNVTLSCEQNLNHDAMYWYRQDPGQGLRLIYYSQIVNDFQKGDIAEGYSVSREKKESFPLTVTSAQKNPTAFYLCASSTWETGTDTQYFGPGTRLTVL.

V and J are TRBV24-1 and TRBJ2-3, with 11 nucleotides matching TRBD1. With V trimmed by 3 bases and J by 4 bases, 5 bases remained unmatched. The CDR3 consists of 16 residues. Germline CDR1 reads KGHDR; CDR2 reads SFDVKD. The CDR3 loop reads CATSDMGQGGADTQYF. In DNA form, the CDR3 reads TGTGCCACCAGTGATATGGGACAGGGGGGCGCAGATACGCAGTATTTT.

This clone occurred a few times. This chain joins TRBV9 and TRBJ1-5; 8 bases fit TRBD1. There are 15 residues in the CDR3. Per the germline V gene, CDR1 is SGDLS and CDR2 is YYNGEE. V was pared by 3 bases and J by 5 bases, with 7 bases of the junction left unmatched. CDR3 in amino acids: CASSGGDRGDQPQHF. CDR3 in DNA: TGTGCCAGCAGCGGGGGAGACAGGGGAGATCAGCCCCAGCATTTT.

This clone was counted only a few times. This chain uses TRBV6-5 with TRBJ1-1; D gene uncertain. Trimming removed 6 bases at V and 5 bases at J, with 7 bases between. Germline V CDR1 and CDR2: MNHEY, SVGAGI. The CDR3 spans 11 residues. The CDR3 reads CASSPRTEAFF. For the CDR3, the DNA is TGTGCCAGCAGCCCCCGGACTGAAGCTTTCTTT.

In DNA, the CDR3 is TGTGCCACCAGCGGGCAGGGGGCAACTGAAGCTTTCTTT. It is translated as CATSGQGATEAFF. The V and J genes are TRBV24-1 and TRBJ1-1; TRBD1 aligns across 8 bases. The V and J ends lost 7 bases and 5 bases, in that order; junction bases with no gene match: 5. Germline-derived CDR1 and CDR2 are KGHDR and SFDVKD. The CDR3 loop spans 13 amino acids.

The chain recombines TRBV9 with TRBJ2-1; D is undetermined. Germline values: CDR1 SGDLS, CDR2 YYNGEE. Trimming took 0 bases from V and 8 from J, leaving 6 bases between them. CDR3 length equals 12 residues. Written as DNA, the CDR3 is TGTGCCAGCAGCGTAGGTCAGTATGAGCAGTTCTTC. This translates into CASSVGQYEQFF.

The V and J genes are TRBV9 and TRBJ2-2; 7 bases line up with TRBD2. CDR3 length: 16 amino acids. Unmatched junction bases numbered 3, after V lost 0 bases and J lost 1 base. CDR1 and CDR2 from the germline V gene are SGDLS and YYNGEE. CDR3 region: CASSVEASGNTGELFF. In DNA, the CDR3 is TGTGCCAGCAGCGTAGAGGCTAGCGGGAACACCGGGGAGCTGTTTTTT.

The rearrangement links TRBV7-8 to TRBJ1-2; D is possibly TRBD1 (6 bases). V gave up 2 bases and J gave up 7 bases, with 8 bases separating them. Per the germline V gene, CDR1 is SGHVS and CDR2 is FQNEAQ. The CDR3 contains 12 residues. This CDR3 is CASSLHRVGYTF. The CDR3 DNA follows: TGTGCCAGCAGCTTACACAGGGTTGGCTACACCTTC.

This clone was observed a handful of times. The rearrangement links TRBV25-1 to TRBJ1-4; D uncertain. The CDR3 extends over 12 amino acids. Trimming took off 5 bases at V and 4 bases at J, with 5 bases between the two ends. The germline V gene encodes CDR1 MGHDK and CDR2 SYGVNS. CDR3 sequence (DNA): TGTGCCAGCAGTCGTGTTAATGAAAAACTGTTTTTT. Its protein is CASSRVNEKLFF.

The V call is TRBV18, the J call TRBJ1-5, with 8 bases matching TRBD1. The CDR3 spans 15 residues. The germline gives CDR1 KGHSH, CDR2 LQKENI. The V segment lost 6 bases and the J segment 7 bases; nucleotides outside the gene matches: 11. CDR3: CASSRTGKKGQPQHF. The CDR3 bases are TGTGCCAGCTCCAGGACAGGGAAAAAGGGGCAGCCCCAGCATTTT. Using reference TRBV18 and TRBJ1-5 for the parts outside the CDR3, the full variable domain is NAGVMQNPRHLVRRRGQEARLRCSPMKGHSHVYWYRQLPEEGLKFMVYLQKENIIDESGMPKERFSAEFPKEGPSILRIQQVVRGDSAAYFCASSRTGKKGQPQHFGDGTRLSIL.

The gene calls are TRBV19 and TRBJ2-1; 8 nucleotides align to TRBD2. The CDR3 has 20 amino acids. V lost 0 bases and J lost 0; bases outside the gene matches: 13. CDR1 is LNHDA and CDR2 is SQIVND in the germline V gene (reference sequence). CDR3: CASSIDRRLAGQSSYNEQFF. The CDR3 DNA is TGTGCCAGTAGTATAGATCGGCGGCTAGCGGGCCAGAGCTCCTACAATGAGCAGTTCTTC.

This sequence joins TRBV5-1 and TRBJ2-7; possible D gene TRBD2, 6 bases. CDR3 length equals 14 residues. Germline lookup yields CDR1 SGHRS and CDR2 YFSETQ. The ends were cut back, 5 bases at V and 0 bases at J, with 12 bases in the middle. As DNA, the CDR3 is TGCGCCAGCAGGAGGGCGGAGGGCTCCTACGAGCAGTACTTC. Its translation: CASRRAEGSYEQYF.

The chain couples TRBV14 to TRBJ2-7; tentative D call: TRBD2 (6 bases). This CDR3 region has 15 residues. With 1 base removed from V and 2 bases from J, the gap between germline ends came to 12 bases. The germline gives CDR1 SGHDN, CDR2 FVKESK. CDR3 DNA: TGTGCCAGCAGCCAAGTTGGGGGGTACGCCTACGAGCAGTACTTC. Encoded protein: CASSQVGGYAYEQYF.

The genes are TRBV3-1 (or the pseudogene TRBV3-2) and TRBJ1-2; D is perhaps TRBD1 (5 bases). CDR1 is LGHDT, CDR2 YNNKEL, per germline (reference sequence). CDR3 length: 15 amino acids. The germline V and J ends were trimmed by 1 base and 6 bases, with 15 bases remaining between them. CDR3 DNA sequence: TGTGCCAGCAGCCAAGGTATTAGCGGGGGGAATGGCTACACCTTC. This codes for CASSQGISGGNGYTF.

J is TRBJ2-7 and V is TRBV6-5, with D possibly matching TRBD2 (6 bases). Germline values: CDR1 MNHEY, CDR2 SVGAGI. V lost 7 bases to trimming and J lost 0 bases, with 13 bases between them. The CDR3 contains 14 residues. CDR3 nucleotide sequence: TGTGCCAGCACCACCCCCGGGAGCTCCTACGAGCAGTACTTC. Its protein is CASTTPGSSYEQYF.

The V gene is TRBV18, the J gene TRBJ2-7; tentative D call: TRBD1 (6 bases). Trimming took off 3 bases at V and 3 bases at J, with 12 bases between the two ends. The germline V gene has CDR1 KGHSH and CDR2 LQKENI. This CDR3 contains 14 residues. CDR3 residues: CASSPTDRNYEQYF. DNA of the CDR3: TGTGCCAGCTCACCTACGGACAGAAACTACGAGCAGTACTTC.

J is TRBJ2-1 and V is TRBV5-1, with 12 bases fitting TRBD2. The CDR3 extends over 15 amino acids. J lost 9 bases, V lost 6 bases, and 10 bases had no gene match. Germline loops: CDR1 SGHRS, CDR2 YFSETQ. The DNA for the CDR3 is TGCGCCAGCACCCCCCTAGCGGGAGGGCCCAGTGAGCAGTTCTTC. It specifies CASTPLAGGPSEQFF. Full variable domain (missing parts from reference TRBV5-1 and TRBJ2-1): KAGVTQTPRYLIKTRGQQVTLSCSPISGHRSVSWYQQTPGQGLQFLFEYFSETQRNKGNFPGRFSGRQFSNSRSEMNVSTLELGDSALYLCASTPLAGGPSEQFFGPGTRLTVL.

This clone has only one observation. Sequence at one end of the junction differs from germline and may be a read error. The genes are TRBV25-1 and TRBJ2-5; D gene uncertain. CDR3 length: 12 residues. Looked up from germline, CDR1 is MGHDK and CDR2 is SYGVNS. Written as DNA, the CDR3 is TGTGCCAGCAGTGACCCAAGAGAGCCCCAGTACTTC. Amino acid sequence: CASSDPREPQYF.

This rearrangement joins TRBV30 to TRBJ2-7, with a tentative D call TRBD2 (6 bases). V lost 0 bases and J lost 0, with 12 bases in between. This CDR3 has 15 amino acids. Germline V lookup: CDR1 GTSNPN, CDR2 SVGIG (reference sequence). Written as DNA, the CDR3 is TGTGCCTGGAGTGTTCGGAGACTAGACTCCTACGAGCAGTACTTC. Amino acid sequence: CAWSVRRLDSYEQYF.

This clone was counted a single time. CDR3 nucleotides: TGCGCCAGCAGCCAACAGGACAGAATGAACACTGAAGCTTTCTTT. Encoded protein: CASSQQDRMNTEAFF. J is TRBJ1-1 and V is TRBV4-1, with D possibly matching TRBD1 (6 bases). The CDR3 length is 15 residues. Germline lookup yields CDR1 MGHRA and CDR2 YSYEKL. V lost 2 bases, J lost 0 bases, and 10 bases lay in between.